These 22 T cell receptor beta chains originate from one sample sequenced in a study of naive and memory T cell subsets. Regarding the study as a whole: Possibly reflecting memory cells re-expressing CD45RA, a few larger clonotypes occurred in naive repertoires, especially CD8.

For these TCRs, the target antigens are not known. Two oligonucleotides, mixed equimolar, formed the beta constant-region primer covering TRBC1 and TRBC2. Ligated cDNA was amplified by four rounds of PCR with nested alpha and beta constant-region primers and SP2. Each CDR3 protein gets one entry after TCRdb re-called the UMI-ligation and nested PCR reads with MiXCR. This sample has fewer than 150,000 distinct CDR3 sequences, with 15% to 25% found just once. The sample consisted of naive CD8+ T cells from blood. The receptors derive from a human donor in good health.

The V gene is TRBV11-3, the J gene TRBJ2-1; the match to TRBD2 covers 7 bases. CDR1 is SGHNT and CDR2 is YENEEA in the germline V gene. With V trimmed by 1 base and J by 4 bases, 4 bases remained unmatched. The CDR3 consists of 15 residues. This chain's CDR3 is CASSLVPGGYNEQFF. The CDR3 coding sequence is TGTGCCAGCAGCTTAGTACCGGGAGGATACAATGAGCAGTTCTTC.

In this sample, this clonotype turned up a few times. The chain combines TRBV4-3 with TRBJ2-3; perhaps TRBD2 as D (5 bases). Germline-derived CDR1 and CDR2 are LGHNA and YSLEER. This CDR3 spans 17 amino acids. V was cut by 3 bases and J by 1 base, with 17 bases left in between. This chain's CDR3 is CASSQILAPRGTDTQYF. DNA for the CDR3: TGCGCCAGCAGCCAGATATTAGCGCCCCGAGGCACAGATACGCAGTATTTT.

The rearrangement joins TRBV6-2 or TRBV6-3 to TRBJ2-2; 8 bases are a match to TRBD1. With 4 bases clipped from V and 5 bases from J, the junction kept 12 bases outside the gene matches. The germline V gene encodes CDR1 MNHEY and CDR2 SVGEGT. This CDR3 contains 17 residues. The CDR3 DNA is TGTGCCAGCAGTTCCGCCTGGACAGGGCCTAAGACCGGGGAGCTGTTTTTT. Its translation: CASSSAWTGPKTGELFF.

This clonotype has just a few counts. This chain uses TRBV6-1 with TRBJ1-5, with D possibly matching TRBD1 (6 bases). V lost 8 bases and J 5 bases, leaving 19 bases between the germline ends. This CDR3 has 15 amino acids. CDR1 and CDR2 from the germline V gene are MNHNS and SASEGT. DNA for the CDR3: TGTGCCAGCCAAAGCGGCAGGGGAAAATATCAGCCCCAGCATTTT. It codes for CASQSGRGKYQPQHF.

This clonotype was counted between two and nine times. The gene calls are TRBV6-6 and TRBJ1-2, with 9 positions matching TRBD1. The CDR3 extends over 16 amino acids. Trimming took 7 bases from V and 3 from J; bases not matched to a gene: 12. CDR1 is MNHNY, CDR2 SVGAGI, per germline (reference sequence). CDR3 region: CASTASLTGGDYGYTF. The CDR3 bases are TGTGCCAGCACCGCAAGCCTCACAGGGGGCGACTATGGCTACACCTTC.

This clonotype turned up a few times. The chain joins TRBV6-5 to TRBJ2-7; tentatively, D is TRBD2 (5 bases). V was clipped by 5 bases and J by 2 bases, with 19 bases between them. The CDR3 covers 16 residues. From germline, CDR1 is MNHEY and CDR2 SVGAGI. The CDR3 nucleotides read TGTGCCAGCAGTCCCGTTCCCCGAGGGTATACCTACGAGCAGTACTTC. Its translation is CASSPVPRGYTYEQYF.

This clonotype has only a few counts. V gene TRBV12-3 or TRBV12-4 combines with J gene TRBJ2-4; the D call may be TRBD1 or TRBD2 (6 bases each). This CDR3 has 13 residues. Trimming stripped 7 bases from V and 6 bases from J, with 13 bases between. This CDR3 is CASTKKGGNIQYF. The CDR3 coding sequence is TGTGCCAGCACCAAAAAGGGGGGAAACATTCAGTACTTC.

The chain is built from TRBV6-5 and TRBJ1-2; possibly TRBD1 for D (6 bases). The CDR3 length is 16 residues. V lost 5 bases and J lost 2, with 18 bases in between. Germline loops: CDR1 MNHEY, CDR2 SVGAGI. This CDR3 is CASSTHKNGGNYGYTF. In nucleotides, the CDR3 is TGTGCCAGCAGTACCCACAAGAACGGGGGCAACTATGGCTACACCTTC.

The chain recombines TRBV12-3 or TRBV12-4 with TRBJ2-7; 13 positions match TRBD2. J was trimmed by 7 bases and V by 5 bases; bases with no gene match: 14. The CDR3 consists of 17 residues. CDR3 region: CASSQGLAGEVLREQYF. The CDR3 DNA sequence: TGTGCCAGCAGTCAAGGACTAGCGGGAGAAGTCCTACGTGAGCAGTACTTC.

Only a few counts were recorded for this clonotype. V usage is TRBV20-1 and J usage is TRBJ2-3; D not certain. Trimming stripped 4 bases from V and 0 bases from J, with 11 bases between. The CDR3 length is 14 residues. In germline, CDR1 is DFQATT, CDR2 SNEGSKA (reference sequence). The CDR3, as DNA: TGCAGTGCTATCCAGTATGCTAGCACAGATACGCAGTATTTT. Protein sequence: CSAIQYASTDTQYF.

Only a few counts were recorded for this clonotype. The V call is TRBV9, the J call TRBJ1-2; 9 bases map to TRBD1. The CDR3 length is 14 residues. With V trimmed by 0 bases and J by 8 bases, 5 bases remained unmatched. Germline CDR1 and CDR2: SGDLS and YYNGEE. The DNA of the CDR3 is TGTGCCAGCAGCGTAGGCCGGACAGGGGTCGGCTACACCTTC. This gives the protein CASSVGRTGVGYTF.

This clonotype was detected a few times. V and J are TRBV7-2 and TRBJ1-5; no clear D. The V end was cut by 7 bases, the J end by 0 bases, with 7 bases between. The CDR3 covers 13 residues. Germline V gives CDR1 SGHTA, CDR2 FQGNSA. CDR3 coding DNA: TGTGCCAGCACCTTGAATAGCAATCAGCCCCAGCATTTT. It yields the protein CASTLNSNQPQHF. Complete variable domain (other parts from reference TRBV7-2 and TRBJ1-5): GAGVSQSPSNKVTEKGKDVELRCDPISGHTALYWYRQSLGQGLEFLIYFQGNSAPDKSGLPSDRFSAERTGGSVSTLTIQRTQQEDSAVYLCASTLNSNQPQHFGDGTRLSIL.

This clonotype was observed a handful of times. V usage is TRBV28 and J usage is TRBJ1-1; TRBD1 is a possible D gene (6 bases). Per germline, CDR1 MDHEN and CDR2 SYDVKM. The CDR3 covers 14 residues. Trimming shortened V by 5 bases and J by 1 base, and 11 bases separated the two germline ends. Written as DNA, the CDR3 is TGTGCCAGCAGTATAACGGGGGCGAACACTGAAGCTTTCTTT. Protein sequence: CASSITGANTEAFF.

The chain has TRBV15 and TRBJ2-5; the D gene is possibly TRBD1 (6 bases). Looked up from germline, CDR1 is LNHNV and CDR2 is YYDKDF (reference sequence). CDR3 length: 16 amino acids. The V gene lost 0 bases and the J gene lost 7 bases, with 18 bases spanning the gap. The CDR3 reads CATSRDPLAGDLTQYF. CDR3 DNA: TGTGCCACCAGCAGAGATCCGTTGGCAGGGGACCTGACCCAGTACTTC.

Only a few counts were recorded for this clonotype. The chain has TRBV5-1 and TRBJ2-2, with TRBD2 identical over 7 bases. J gave up 2 bases and V 3 bases, and 1 base lay outside the gene matches. Germline lookup yields CDR1 SGHRS and CDR2 YFSETQ. The CDR3 loop spans 14 amino acids. CDR3 loop: CASSWEGNTGELFF. CDR3 DNA sequence: TGCGCCAGCAGCTGGGAGGGTAACACCGGGGAGCTGTTTTTT.

This clonotype was observed a few times. This chain uses TRBV29-1 with TRBJ2-7; no firm D call. Per the germline V gene, CDR1 is SQVTM and CDR2 is ANQGSEA. The V end was cut by 3 bases, the J end by 6 bases, with 6 bases between. The CDR3 totals 10 residues. The CDR3 sequence is CSVEPVEQYF. The CDR3 bases are TGCAGCGTTGAGCCAGTCGAGCAGTACTTC.

This clonotype was picked up a small number of times. The chain carries TRBV5-1 and TRBJ2-5; 7 positions agree with TRBD2. This CDR3 is built from 16 residues. Trimming removed 1 base from V and 4 bases from J; junction bases left unmatched: 10. Germline CDR1 and CDR2: SGHRS and YFSETQ. The CDR3 spells CASSLLRERSRETQYF. CDR3 DNA: TGCGCCAGCAGCTTGCTGCGGGAGAGATCGCGAGAGACCCAGTACTTC.

This clonotype showed up just a few times. This sequence joins TRBV3-1 and TRBJ2-5, with D uncertain. The V end lost 4 bases, the J end lost 1 base, and 7 bases lay between the germline ends. The germline gives CDR1 LGHDT, CDR2 YNNKEL (reference sequence). The CDR3 is made up of 13 amino acids. The CDR3 DNA reads as TGTGCCAGCAGCCCCTGGGGCCAAGAGACCCAGTACTTC. It translates to CASSPWGQETQYF.

The chain has TRBV2 and TRBJ2-1; D is undetermined. Trimming shortened V by 4 bases and J by 12 bases, and 7 bases separated the two germline ends. In germline, CDR1 is SNHLY, CDR2 FYNNEI. This CDR3 contains 10 residues. The CDR3 reads CASSGYGQFF. In nucleotides, the CDR3 is TGTGCCAGCAGTGGATATGGGCAGTTCTTC.

V is TRBV5-6 and J is TRBJ1-2; no definite D call. Germline V gene sequence: CDR1 SGHDT, CDR2 YYEEEE. CDR3 size: 14 residues. Trimming shortened V by 0 bases and J by 3 bases, and 9 bases separated the two germline ends. The CDR3 loop reads CASSLEDWDYGYTF. The CDR3, as DNA: TGTGCCAGCAGCTTGGAGGACTGGGACTATGGCTACACCTTC.

The rearrangement joins TRBV18 to TRBJ2-2; D possibly corresponds to TRBD2 (6 bases). The CDR3 contains 21 residues. Germline values: CDR1 KGHSH, CDR2 LQKENI. The V end lost 6 bases, the J end lost 1 base, and 30 bases lay between the germline ends. The DNA for the CDR3 is TGTGCCAGCTCCCTTTGGGGAATGACCTCAAAGGGAGGAGAGAACACCGGGGAGCTGTTTTTT. Its translation: CASSLWGMTSKGGENTGELFF.

The rearrangement links TRBV5-1 to TRBJ1-1; D perhaps matches TRBD1 (6 bases). V was cut by 0 bases and J by 1 base, with 13 bases left in between. CDR1 and CDR2 (germline): SGHRS, YFSETQ. The CDR3 sequence is 16 residues long. The CDR3 region is CASSLAWDTKNTEAFF. CDR3 DNA sequence: TGCGCCAGCAGCTTGGCCTGGGACACCAAGAACACTGAAGCTTTCTTT.